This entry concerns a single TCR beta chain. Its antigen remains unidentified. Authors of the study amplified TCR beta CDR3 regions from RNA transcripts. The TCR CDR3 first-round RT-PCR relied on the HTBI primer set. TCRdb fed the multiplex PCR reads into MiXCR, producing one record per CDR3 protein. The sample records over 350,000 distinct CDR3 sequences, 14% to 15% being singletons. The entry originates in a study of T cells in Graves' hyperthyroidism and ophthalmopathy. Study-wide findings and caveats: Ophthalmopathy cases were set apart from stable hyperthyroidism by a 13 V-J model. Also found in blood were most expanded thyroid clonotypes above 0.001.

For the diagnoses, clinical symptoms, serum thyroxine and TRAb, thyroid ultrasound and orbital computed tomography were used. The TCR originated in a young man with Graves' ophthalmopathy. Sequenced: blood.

CDR3 sequence (DNA): TGTGCCACAAGCGTCGGGGCTAGCGCTTCCTACGAGCAGTACTTC. Encoded protein: CATSVGASASYEQYF. This rearrangement joins TRBV9 to TRBJ2-7, with D possibly TRBD2 on 6 matching bases. The CDR3 loop spans 15 amino acids. V was shortened by 9 bases and J by 1 base, with 20 bases between the two germline ends. The germline V gene has CDR1 SGDLS and CDR2 YYNGEE.